This T cell receptor (beta chain) was profiled in a study of technical replicates of blood from a few donors. Some clones are missing from TCRdb's copy, which holds only in-frame ones; the method was immunoSEQ multiplex PCR. The sample holds around 100,000 clones; over 90% are singletons and the top ten take 0.3% to 0.35%. CDR3 length: 12 residues. V was shortened by 4 bases and J by 7 bases, with 7 bases between the two germline ends. Per the germline V gene, CDR1 is MNHNY and CDR2 is SVGAGI (reference sequence). The sample consisted of T cells isolated from PBMCs. This clonotype was obtained from a human donor in good health. The rearrangement links TRBV6-6 to TRBJ2-2; the D gene is possibly TRBD2 (5 bases). CDR3 sequence reads: CASSLRGGELFF. CDR3 DNA: TGTGCCAGCAGTTTACGGGGCGGGGAGCTGTTTTTT.